This TCR beta chain was profiled in a study of T cell repertoires in cytomegalovirus infection. Study details: Selection of CMV epitopes for the study included recently identified HLA-C-restricted and well-studied HLA-B-restricted ones. Signatures in public TCR beta sequences pointed to both CMV infection and matching HLA type.

On this clonotype: Its specificity is unknown.

General study findings and limits: Accumulated public TCR beta family frequency recognized individuals carrying CMV together with the relevant HLA. Within the response measured ex vivo, HLA-C-restricted CMV-specific TCR beta clonotypes were dominant.

The CDR3 totals 16 residues. The ends were cut back, 0 bases at V and 0 bases at J, with 9 bases in the middle. Germline assignment: CDR1 ENHRY and CDR2 SYGVKD. In TCRdb, the reads were re-called with MiXCR into one record per CDR3 protein. The table records some 940,000 distinct CDR3 sequences, 25% to 40% of them present only once. The source of this sequence is a human donor in good health (CMV status not recorded). Some clones in this sample may be carry-over from other donors' samples. J is TRBJ1-5 and V is TRBV10-3; maybe TRBD1 (5 bases). This sample comprised cultured CD8+ T cells from PBMCs, obtained from culture after CMV antigen stimulation. CDR3 sequence (DNA): TGTGCCATCAGTGAGTCTTCGGGGGATAGCAATCAGCCCCAGCATTTT. Protein: CAISESSGDSNQPQHF.